The rows below give T cell receptor beta chains drawn from one sample of a study of shared T cell receptors in the human thymus. Method: immunoSEQ multiplex PCR; TCRdb's copy keeps in-frame clones and lacks some. The top ten clones hold 0.0095% to 0.013% of a sample with about 660,000 clones, 85% to 90% of them seen once. The data were also submitted as part of a second study, on human thymus T cells.

Sequenced sample: thymocytes. These receptors all stem from a boy younger than two with a congenital heart defect. The CDR3 runs from the conserved cysteine through the conserved F or W. A D gene is named only where the DNA matches it firmly. The size field is filled for only some rows; it gives once, few, many or a size class.

15	TRBV5-6	-	TRBJ2-3	-	CASSQVGRAADTQYF	TGTGCCAGCAGCCAGGTGGGCAGGGCCGCAGATACGCAGTATTTT
15	TRBV2	-	TRBJ1-1	-	CASGPGQPKNTEAFF	TGTGCCAGCGGGCCGGGACAACCAAAGAACACTGAAGCTTTCTTT
14	TRBV27	-	TRBJ2-7	-	CASWRSGRWYEQYF	TGTGCCAGCTGGAGGTCAGGGAGGTGGTACGAGCAGTACTTC
15	TRBV6-1	few	TRBJ2-2	-	CASRVHRPNTGELFF	TGTGCCAGCAGGGTGCACAGGCCGAACACCGGGGAGCTGTTTTTT
16	TRBV28	-	TRBJ2-5	-	CASSLQGTSYQETQYF	TGTGCCAGCAGTCTACAGGGAACTTCGTACCAAGAGACCCAGTACTTC
19	TRBV4-2	-	TRBJ2-7	TRBD2	CASSHWGPNEVAGSTGQYF	TGTGCCAGCAGCCACTGGGGACCGAACGAGGTAGCGGGATCCACGGGGCAGTACTTC
14	TRBV9	-	TRBJ2-3	-	CASSVEPAAGTQYF	TGTGCCAGCAGCGTAGAACCCGCTGCGGGTACGCAGTATTTT
13	TRBV5-1	-	TRBJ2-7	-	CASSLGDFYEQYF	TGCGCCAGCAGCTTGGGGGACTTCTACGAGCAGTACTTC
14	TRBV19	once	TRBJ1-5	-	CASSFRDTNQPQHF	TGTGCCAGTAGTTTCCGGGACACTAATCAGCCCCAGCATTTT
16	TRBV18	-	TRBJ2-2	-	CASSPWGRRNTGELFF	TGTGCCAGCTCACCATGGGGGCGCAGGAACACCGGGGAGCTGTTTTTT
13	TRBV5-1	-	TRBJ2-1	-	CASRGHGSNEQFF	TGCGCCAGCAGGGGACATGGGAGCAATGAGCAGTTCTTC
17	TRBV9	once	TRBJ2-7	-	CASSPRLASAYLYEQYF	TGTGCCAGCAGCCCCCGATTGGCTAGCGCTTACCTTTACGAGCAGTACTTC
16	TRBV27	-	TRBJ1-1	TRBD1	CASSSIGDRLIGGAFF	TGTGCCAGCAGTTCCATTGGGGACAGGCTTATCGGGGGGGCTTTCTTT
14	TRBV6-5	-	TRBJ2-1	-	CASSTEREGNEQFF	TGTGCCAGCAGCACGGAGAGGGAAGGTAATGAGCAGTTCTTC
13	TRBV30	-	TRBJ2-5	TRBD2	CACPSGSSETQYF	TGTGCCTGCCCTAGCGGGAGTTCTGAGACCCAGTACTTC
16	TRBV4-3	-	TRBJ1-1	TRBD1	CASSPDRGRWNTEAFF	TGCGCCAGCAGCCCGGACAGGGGGCGGTGGAACACTGAAGCTTTCTTT
18	TRBV11-3	-	TRBJ2-7	TRBD2	CASSFCTGGSPPTNEQYF	TGTGCCAGCAGCTTTTGTACCGGGGGGAGCCCCCCAACTAACGAGCAGTACTTC
19	TRBV4-3	few	TRBJ2-5	TRBD1	CASSQERARAGTVQETQYF	TGCGCCAGCAGCCAAGAAAGGGCAAGGGCAGGGACAGTTCAAGAGACCCAGTACTTC
14	TRBV4-3	-	TRBJ1-4	-	CASSQGRSNEKLFF	TGCGCCAGCAGCCAAGGGCGGAGTAATGAAAAACTGTTTTTT
13	TRBV7-6	-	TRBJ1-5	-	CASSSDRNQPQHF	TGTGCCAGCAGCTCGGACAGAAACCAGCCCCAGCATTTT
14	TRBV7-3	-	TRBJ2-7	TRBD2	CASSGTSGSYEQYF	TGTGCCAGCAGCGGGACTAGCGGCTCCTACGAGCAGTACTTC
15	TRBV27	-	TRBJ2-3	-	CASRQGTPSTDTQYF	TGTGCCAGCAGACAGGGTACGCCTTCCACAGATACGCAGTATTTT
16	TRBV10-2	-	TRBJ2-7	-	CASSEWTSSYSYEQYF	TGCGCCAGCAGTGAATGGACTTCCTCATACTCCTACGAGCAGTACTTC
14	TRBV4-1	few	TRBJ2-4	-	CASSQDRSHNIQYF	TGCGCCAGCAGCCAAGATCGGTCCCATAACATTCAGTACTTC
15	TRBV27	-	TRBJ2-2	TRBD2	CASSVAGGPTGELFF	TGTGCCAGCAGTGTAGCGGGAGGGCCGACCGGGGAGCTGTTTTTT
15	TRBV5-6	-	TRBJ1-1	-	CASSHSRGHRTEAFF	TGTGCCAGCAGCCACAGCAGGGGCCACAGGACTGAAGCTTTCTTT
18	TRBV9	-	TRBJ2-4	-	CASSPGELAQSSKNIQYF	TGTGCCAGCAGCCCCGGGGAACTAGCCCAGAGCAGCAAAAACATTCAGTACTTC
15	TRBV4-3	-	TRBJ1-2	TRBD1	CASSQDPTGNYGYTF	TGCGCCAGCAGCCAAGACCCGACAGGGAACTATGGCTACACCTTC
14	TRBV5-6	once	TRBJ1-2	-	CASSSITRYYGYTF	TGTGCCAGCAGCTCCATAACAAGATACTATGGCTACACCTTC
14	TRBV18	-	TRBJ2-7	TRBD1	CASSLTGENYEQYF	TGTGCCAGCTCACTTACAGGGGAGAACTACGAGCAGTACTTC
16	TRBV4-3	few	TRBJ2-7	TRBD1	CASSQERGQGFYEQYF	TGCGCCAGCAGCCAAGAACGGGGACAGGGGTTCTACGAGCAGTACTTC
13	TRBV10-1	-	TRBJ2-3	-	CASSETRPDTQYF	TGCGCCAGCAGTGAGACTAGGCCAGATACGCAGTATTTT
14	TRBV6-4	-	TRBJ1-1	-	CASSPQGLNTEAFF	TGTGCCAGCAGCCCCCAGGGGTTGAACACTGAAGCTTTCTTT
16	TRBV5-5	-	TRBJ2-7	TRBD2	CASSPEREGRTYEQYF	TGTGCCAGCAGCCCGGAGCGGGAGGGCCGAACCTACGAGCAGTACTTC
12	TRBV7-3	-	TRBJ2-7	-	CASSSPSYEQYF	TGTGCCAGCAGCTCCCCTAGCTACGAGCAGTACTTC
17	TRBV4-3	-	TRBJ2-1	TRBD2	CASSQDLAGSSYNEQFF	TGCGCCAGCAGCCAAGACTTAGCGGGGAGCTCCTACAATGAGCAGTTCTTC
17	TRBV14	-	TRBJ2-7	TRBD2	CASSQDGTSGRIYEQYF	TGTGCCAGCAGCCAAGATGGGACTAGCGGCCGAATTTACGAGCAGTACTTC
15	TRBV7-6	-	TRBJ2-2	-	CASSERQANTGELFF	TGTGCCAGCAGCGAGCGACAGGCGAACACCGGGGAGCTGTTTTTT
11	TRBV28	-	TRBJ2-7	-	CASGSSHEQYF	TGTGCCAGCGGTTCGTCCCACGAGCAGTACTTC
15	TRBV7-8	-	TRBJ2-1	TRBD2	CASSTSGRDGDEQFF	TGTGCCAGCAGCACTAGCGGCCGGGATGGGGATGAGCAGTTCTTC
15	TRBV28	-	TRBJ2-2	-	CASTAGRGFGGELFF	TGTGCCAGCACCGCAGGCAGGGGTTTTGGCGGGGAGCTGTTTTTT
17	TRBV5-5	-	TRBJ2-3	-	CASNKKARRASTDTQYF	TGTGCCAGCAACAAGAAGGCGCGGAGAGCTAGCACAGATACGCAGTATTTT
16	TRBV4-3	-	TRBJ2-3	-	CASSQLQGTSTDTQYF	TGCGCCAGCAGCCAACTACAGGGGACTAGCACAGATACGCAGTATTTT
16	TRBV7-4	-	TRBJ2-2	-	CASSSRGRFPAGELFF	TGTGCCAGCAGCTCACGGGGTAGATTCCCCGCCGGGGAGCTGTTTTTT
18	TRBV18	-	TRBJ2-7	TRBD1	CASSPRRRGPPQTYEQYF	TGTGCCAGCTCACCACGGCGCAGGGGGCCCCCTCAGACCTACGAGCAGTACTTC
19	TRBV7-9	-	TRBJ1-3	-	CASSPDMGHQAIIGNTIYF	TGTGCCAGCAGCCCCGACATGGGACACCAGGCTATTATTGGAAACACCATATATTTT
15	TRBV28	-	TRBJ1-2	TRBD1	CASSTGQGYNYGYTF	TGTGCCAGCAGTACGGGACAGGGATATAACTATGGCTACACCTTC
14	TRBV30	-	TRBJ2-1	TRBD2	CAWSPTGLAHEQFF	TGTGCCTGGAGTCCCACCGGACTAGCCCATGAGCAGTTCTTC
17	TRBV27	-	TRBJ2-7	TRBD2	CASRSGLAGETSYEQYF	TGTGCCAGCCGCAGCGGACTAGCGGGAGAAACGTCCTACGAGCAGTACTTC